This TCR beta chain was retrieved from a study of graft-versus-host responses after intestinal transplantation. Overall study context: All of the recipients had induction that used anti-thymocyte globulin, then tacrolimus and steroids for approximately 3 years.

The protocol was immunoSEQ multiplex PCR, while the TCRdb copy is restricted to in-frame clones and leaves out a portion. Altogether 90,000 to 100,000 clones are present, about 84% being singletons, with the ten largest covering roughly 1.4%. Trimming stripped 0 bases from V and 0 bases from J, with 9 bases between. Germline CDR1 reads LGHNA; CDR2 reads YNFKEQ. This CDR3 is 15 amino acids long. This receptor was identified in a human patient who received an intestinal transplant, so some T cells may come from the graft donor. The starting material was PBMCs, obtained 255 days after intestinal transplant. V usage is TRBV4-2 and J usage is TRBJ2-7; D uncertain. The CDR3 bases are TGTGCCAGCAGCCAAGAGCACAGCATCTCCTACGAGCAGTACTTC. This translates into CASSQEHSISYEQYF.